This TCR beta chain was sequenced for a study of CD4+ T cells in melanoma. The table came from immunoSEQ multiplex PCR; TCRdb's copy has only in-frame clones and leaves some out. The sample comprises 7,500 to 10,000 clones, almost 70% of which are singletons, and around 20% rests with the top ten. This CDR3 is built from 13 residues. Trimming cost V 4 bases and J 3 bases; bases outside gene matches: 5. Germline CDR1 and CDR2: GTSNPN and SVGIG (reference sequence). The chain recombines TRBV30 with TRBJ2-7; 8 bases match TRBD1. This receptor was taken from a human donor with melanoma. The sequencing sample was made of peripheral blood. The CDR3 region is CAWTRQGIYEQYF. The CDR3 DNA is TGTGCCTGGACCCGACAGGGGATCTACGAGCAGTACTTC.